A single sample gave rise to the 5 T cell receptor beta chains below, sequenced in a study of vaccination effects on CD4 cells after COVID-19. On roughly day 9 of culture, CD4+ T cells were separated out. Subjects were given two BNT162b2 or mRNA-1273 vaccine doses. These TCRs are of unknown antigen specificity. Assay: immunoSEQ multiplex PCR; the TCRdb copy retains only in-frame clones and omits some. The table shows 50,000 to 60,000 clones, with about 81% occurring only once. The sample in question was CD4+ T cells from PBMCs cultured without peptide, obtained after COVID-19 vaccination. The receptors come from a human donor who received a COVID-19 vaccine.

The CDR3 protein is CASSLGPPGNTIYF. The CDR3 DNA reads as TGTGCCAGCAGTTTAGGACCGCCCGGAAACACCATATATTTT. The chain couples TRBV6-5 to TRBJ1-3, with no clear D. V lost 4 bases, J lost 4 bases, and 11 bases lay in between. This CDR3 has 14 amino acids. Germline-derived CDR1 and CDR2 are MNHEY and SVGAGI.

This clone was detected a few times. The chain has TRBV3-1 (or the pseudogene TRBV3-2) and TRBJ2-6, with 7 nucleotides matching TRBD2. Germline CDR1 LGHDT, CDR2 YNNKEL (reference sequence). V lost 6 bases to trimming and J lost 9 bases; unmatched junction nucleotides: 5. The CDR3 is 13 amino acids. CDR3: CASRTGGLNVLTF. The CDR3 nucleotides are TGTGCCAGCAGAACGGGAGGACTCAACGTCCTGACTTTC.

The chain employs TRBV5-1 and TRBJ2-7, with D maybe TRBD1 (6 bases). The length of the CDR3 is 13 residues. Germline V gives CDR1 SGHRS, CDR2 YFSETQ. V lost 4 bases to trimming and J lost 5 bases, with 13 bases between them. CDR3 region: CASSPQGQHEQYF. In DNA, the CDR3 is TGCGCCAGCAGCCCCCAGGGGCAGCACGAGCAGTACTTC.

The chain recombines TRBV20-1 with TRBJ1-1; D is undetermined. The length of the CDR3 is 11 residues. Germline assignment: CDR1 DFQATT and CDR2 SNEGSKA (reference sequence). The CDR3 DNA is TGCGGGCGGACGGGGAACACTGAAGCTTTCTTT. Its translation: CGRTGNTEAFF.

The chain joins TRBV19 to TRBJ1-1; weak D call: TRBD1 (6 bases). CDR3 length: 14 residues. Per germline, CDR1 LNHDA and CDR2 SQIVND (reference sequence). Trimming took off 3 bases at V and 4 bases at J, with 12 bases between the two ends. The CDR3 DNA sequence: TGTGCCAGTAGTATGATAGGGGGTACCACTGAAGCTTTCTTT. It yields the protein CASSMIGGTTEAFF.